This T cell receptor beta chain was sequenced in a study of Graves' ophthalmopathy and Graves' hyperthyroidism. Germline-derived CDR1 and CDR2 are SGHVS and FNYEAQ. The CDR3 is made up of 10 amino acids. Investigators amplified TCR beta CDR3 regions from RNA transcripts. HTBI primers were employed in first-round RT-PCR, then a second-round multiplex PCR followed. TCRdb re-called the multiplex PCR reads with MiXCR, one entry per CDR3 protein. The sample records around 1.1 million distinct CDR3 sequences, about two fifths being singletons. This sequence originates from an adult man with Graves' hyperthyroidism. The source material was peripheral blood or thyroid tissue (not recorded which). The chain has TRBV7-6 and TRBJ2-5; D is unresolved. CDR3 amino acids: CARVRETQYF. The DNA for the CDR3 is TGTGCTAGAGTTAGAGAGACCCAGTACTTC.